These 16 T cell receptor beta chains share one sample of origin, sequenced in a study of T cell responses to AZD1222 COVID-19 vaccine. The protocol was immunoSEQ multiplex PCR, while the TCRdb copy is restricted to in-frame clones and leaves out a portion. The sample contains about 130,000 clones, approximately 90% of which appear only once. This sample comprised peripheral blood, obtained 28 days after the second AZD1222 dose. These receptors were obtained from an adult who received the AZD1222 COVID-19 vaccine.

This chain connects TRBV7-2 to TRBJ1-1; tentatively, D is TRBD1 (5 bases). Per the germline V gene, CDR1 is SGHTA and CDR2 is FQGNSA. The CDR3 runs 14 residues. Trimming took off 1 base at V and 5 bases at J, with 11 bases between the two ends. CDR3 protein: CASSLVEGWTEAFF. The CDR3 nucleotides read TGTGCCAGCAGCTTAGTAGAGGGGTGGACTGAAGCTTTCTTT. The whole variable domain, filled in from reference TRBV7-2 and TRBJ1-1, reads GAGVSQSPSNKVTEKGKDVELRCDPISGHTALYWYRQSLGQGLEFLIYFQGNSAPDKSGLPSDRFSAERTGGSVSTLTIQRTQQEDSAVYLCASSLVEGWTEAFFGQGTRLTVV.

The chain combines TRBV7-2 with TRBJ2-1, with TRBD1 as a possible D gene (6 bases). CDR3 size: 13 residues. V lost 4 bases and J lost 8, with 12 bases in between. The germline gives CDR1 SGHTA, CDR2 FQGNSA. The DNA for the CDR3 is TGTGCCAGCAGCTCAGGGGTCGCGTATGAGCAGTTCTTC. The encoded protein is CASSSGVAYEQFF. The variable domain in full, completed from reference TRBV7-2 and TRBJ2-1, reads GAGVSQSPSNKVTEKGKDVELRCDPISGHTALYWYRQSLGQGLEFLIYFQGNSAPDKSGLPSDRFSAERTGGSVSTLTIQRTQQEDSAVYLCASSSGVAYEQFFGPGTRLTVL.

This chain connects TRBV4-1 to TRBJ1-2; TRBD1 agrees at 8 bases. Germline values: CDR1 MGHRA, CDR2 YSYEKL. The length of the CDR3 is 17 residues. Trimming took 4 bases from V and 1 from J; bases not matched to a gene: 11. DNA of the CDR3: TGCGCCAGCAGCCCACCCCTAGGACAGGGCGGTAACTATGGCTACACCTTC. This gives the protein CASSPPLGQGGNYGYTF.

CDR3 DNA: TGTGCTAGTGGGCTACAGGCAGATACGCAGTATTTT. Protein product: CASGLQADTQYF. V usage is TRBV12-5 and J usage is TRBJ2-3, with D maybe TRBD1 (5 bases). The CDR3 covers 12 residues. The V end lost 6 bases, the J end lost 4 bases, and 8 bases lay between the germline ends. In germline, CDR1 is LGHNT, CDR2 FRNRAP.

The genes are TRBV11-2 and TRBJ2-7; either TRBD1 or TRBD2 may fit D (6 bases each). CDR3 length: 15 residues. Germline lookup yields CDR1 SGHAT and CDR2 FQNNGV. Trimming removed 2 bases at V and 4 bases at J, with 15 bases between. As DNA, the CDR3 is TGTGCCAGCAGCTTAAGGGGGGCCGTTATTTACGAGCAGTACTTC. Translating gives CASSLRGAVIYEQYF.

CDR3 in amino acids: CASSLGPSIKFF. For the CDR3, the DNA is TGTGCCAGCAGCTTAGGGCCATCAATTAAGTTCTTC. V usage is TRBV11-2 and J usage is TRBJ2-1, with D unclear. Trimming cost V 1 base and J 14 bases, with 12 bases left between them. The CDR3 is 12 amino acids. Germline lookup yields CDR1 SGHAT and CDR2 FQNNGV.

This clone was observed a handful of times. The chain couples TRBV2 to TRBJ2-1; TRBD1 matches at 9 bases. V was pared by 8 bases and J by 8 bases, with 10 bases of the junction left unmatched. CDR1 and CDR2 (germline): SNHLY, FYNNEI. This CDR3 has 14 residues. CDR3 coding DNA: TGTGCCAGCTTGGGACAGGGCCGACAGGATGAGCAGTTCTTC. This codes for CASLGQGRQDEQFF. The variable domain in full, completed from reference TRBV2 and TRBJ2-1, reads EPEVTQTPSHQVTQMGQEVILRCVPISNHLYFYWYRQILGQKVEFLVSFYNNEISEKSEIFDDQFSVERPDGSNFTLKIRSTKLEDSAMYFCASLGQGRQDEQFFGPGTRLTVL.

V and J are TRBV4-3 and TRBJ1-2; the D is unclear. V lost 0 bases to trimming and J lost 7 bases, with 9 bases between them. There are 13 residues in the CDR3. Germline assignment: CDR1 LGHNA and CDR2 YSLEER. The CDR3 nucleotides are TGCGCCAGCAGCCAAGAACGGGCAGCTGGCTACACCTTC. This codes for CASSQERAAGYTF.

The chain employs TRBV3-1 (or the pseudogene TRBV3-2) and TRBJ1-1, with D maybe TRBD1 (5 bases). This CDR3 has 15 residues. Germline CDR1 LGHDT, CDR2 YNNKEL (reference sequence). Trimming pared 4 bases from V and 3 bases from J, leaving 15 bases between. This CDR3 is CASSPQGTIHTEAFF. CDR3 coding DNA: TGTGCCAGCAGCCCTCAAGGGACGATTCACACTGAAGCTTTCTTT.

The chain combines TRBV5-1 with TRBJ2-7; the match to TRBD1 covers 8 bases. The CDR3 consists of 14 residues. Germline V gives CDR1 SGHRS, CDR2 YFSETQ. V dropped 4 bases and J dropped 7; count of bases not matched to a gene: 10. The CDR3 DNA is TGCGCCAGCAGCCTAGGGACAGGTCCAAGAGAGCAGTACTTC. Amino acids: CASSLGTGPREQYF.

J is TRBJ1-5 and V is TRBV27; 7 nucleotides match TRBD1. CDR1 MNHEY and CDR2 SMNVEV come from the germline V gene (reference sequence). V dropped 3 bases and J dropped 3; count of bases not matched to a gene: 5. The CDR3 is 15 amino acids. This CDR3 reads CASSFTGVDNQPQHF. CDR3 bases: TGTGCCAGCAGTTTTACAGGGGTTGACAATCAGCCCCAGCATTTT.

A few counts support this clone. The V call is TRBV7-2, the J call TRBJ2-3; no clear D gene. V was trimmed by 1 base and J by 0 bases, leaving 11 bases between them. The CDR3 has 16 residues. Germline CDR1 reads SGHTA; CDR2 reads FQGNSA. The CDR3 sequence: CASSLGYLPSTDTQYF. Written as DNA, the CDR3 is TGTGCCAGCAGCTTAGGCTACCTCCCTAGCACAGATACGCAGTATTTT.

The CDR3 DNA reads as TGTGCCAGCTCACCAGAGGCAGGGGGCTCCTCTGGAAACACCATATATTTT. This encodes CASSPEAGGSSGNTIYF. The chain joins TRBV18 to TRBJ1-3; 8 bases are a match to TRBD1. Trimming took 2 bases from V and 0 from J; bases not matched to a gene: 6. This CDR3 contains 17 residues. Germline V gene data show CDR1 as KGHSH and CDR2 as LQKENI.

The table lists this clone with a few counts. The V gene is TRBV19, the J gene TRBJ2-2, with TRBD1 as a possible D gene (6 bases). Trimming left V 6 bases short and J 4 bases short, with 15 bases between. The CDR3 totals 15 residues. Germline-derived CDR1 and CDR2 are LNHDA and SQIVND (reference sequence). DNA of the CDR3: TGTGCCAGTAGAAATACAGGGAGCGGCACCGGGGAGCTGTTTTTT. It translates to CASRNTGSGTGELFF.

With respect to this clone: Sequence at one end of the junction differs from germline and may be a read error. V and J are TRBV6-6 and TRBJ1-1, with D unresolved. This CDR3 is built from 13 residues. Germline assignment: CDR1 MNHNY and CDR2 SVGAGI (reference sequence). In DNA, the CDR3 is TGTGCCAGCAGTCACTCCCAGACCCCCGGAGCTTTCTTT. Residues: CASSHSQTPGAFF.

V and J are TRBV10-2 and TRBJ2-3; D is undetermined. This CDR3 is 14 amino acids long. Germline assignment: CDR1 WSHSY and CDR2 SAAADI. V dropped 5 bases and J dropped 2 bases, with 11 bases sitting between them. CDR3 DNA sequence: TGCGCCAGCAGTTTGGTCTTATACACAGATACGCAGTATTTT. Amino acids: CASSLVLYTDTQYF.